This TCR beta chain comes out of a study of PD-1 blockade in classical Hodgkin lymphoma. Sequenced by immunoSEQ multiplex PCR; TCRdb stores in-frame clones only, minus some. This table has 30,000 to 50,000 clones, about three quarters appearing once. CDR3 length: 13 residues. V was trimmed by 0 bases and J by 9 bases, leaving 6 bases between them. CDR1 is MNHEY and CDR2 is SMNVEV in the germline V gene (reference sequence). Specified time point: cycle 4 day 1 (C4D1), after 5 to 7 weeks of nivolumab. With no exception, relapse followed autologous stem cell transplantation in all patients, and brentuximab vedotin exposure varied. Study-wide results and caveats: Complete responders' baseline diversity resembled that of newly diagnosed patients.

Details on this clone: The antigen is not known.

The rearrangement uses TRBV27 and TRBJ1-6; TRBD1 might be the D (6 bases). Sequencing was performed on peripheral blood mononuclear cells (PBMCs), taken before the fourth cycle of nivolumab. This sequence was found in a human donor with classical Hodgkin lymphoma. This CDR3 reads CASSLSGASPLHF. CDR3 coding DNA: TGTGCCAGCAGTTTATCGGGGGCTTCACCCCTCCACTTT.